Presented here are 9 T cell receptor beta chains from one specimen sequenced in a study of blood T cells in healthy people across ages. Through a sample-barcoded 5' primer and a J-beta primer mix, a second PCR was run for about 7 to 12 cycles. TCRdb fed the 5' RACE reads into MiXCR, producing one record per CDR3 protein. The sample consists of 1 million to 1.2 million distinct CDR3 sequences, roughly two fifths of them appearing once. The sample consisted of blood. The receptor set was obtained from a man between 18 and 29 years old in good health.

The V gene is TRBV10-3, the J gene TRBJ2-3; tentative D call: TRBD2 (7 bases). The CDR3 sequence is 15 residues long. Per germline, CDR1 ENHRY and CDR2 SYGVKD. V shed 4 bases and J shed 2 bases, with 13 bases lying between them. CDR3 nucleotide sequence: TGTGCCATCAGTGCAAGGGGGGGACTCACAGATACGCAGTATTTT. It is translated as CAISARGGLTDTQYF.

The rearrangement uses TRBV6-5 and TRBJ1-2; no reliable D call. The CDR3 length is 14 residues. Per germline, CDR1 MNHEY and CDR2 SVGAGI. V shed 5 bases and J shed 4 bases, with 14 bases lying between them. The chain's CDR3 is CASSETGSFYGYTF. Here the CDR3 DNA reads TGTGCCAGCAGTGAAACCGGGAGTTTCTATGGCTACACCTTC.

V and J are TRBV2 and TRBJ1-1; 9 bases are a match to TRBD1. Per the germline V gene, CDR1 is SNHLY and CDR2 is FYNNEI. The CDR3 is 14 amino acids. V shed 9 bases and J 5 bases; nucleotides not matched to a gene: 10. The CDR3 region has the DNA TGTGCCAGGGGATTGGACAGGGGAGGGACTGAAGCTTTCTTT. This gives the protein CARGLDRGGTEAFF.

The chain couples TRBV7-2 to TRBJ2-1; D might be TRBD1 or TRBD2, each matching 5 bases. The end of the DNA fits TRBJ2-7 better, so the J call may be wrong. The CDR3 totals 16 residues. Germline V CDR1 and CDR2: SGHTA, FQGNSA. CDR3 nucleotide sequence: TGTGCCAGCAGCCAGGACCGGGACGGAGCCTACAATGAGCAGTACTTC. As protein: CASSQDRDGAYNEQYF.

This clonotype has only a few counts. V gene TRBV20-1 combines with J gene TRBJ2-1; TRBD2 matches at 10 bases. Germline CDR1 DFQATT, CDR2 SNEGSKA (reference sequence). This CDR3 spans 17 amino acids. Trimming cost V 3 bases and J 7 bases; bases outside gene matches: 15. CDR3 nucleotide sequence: TGCAGTGCTAGTCGCCGACCCAATAGCGGGGGGATGAATGAGCAGTTCTTC. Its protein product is CSASRRPNSGGMNEQFF.

In DNA form, the CDR3 reads TGTGCCAGCAGCTTGGGGGCTCACAATGAGCAGTTCTTC. Residues: CASSLGAHNEQFF. The chain combines TRBV7-3 with TRBJ2-1, with D tentatively TRBD1 (6 bases). The CDR3 spans 13 residues. Germline loops: CDR1 SGHTA, CDR2 FQGTGA. The V and J ends lost 3 bases and 5 bases respectively, with 8 bases between them.

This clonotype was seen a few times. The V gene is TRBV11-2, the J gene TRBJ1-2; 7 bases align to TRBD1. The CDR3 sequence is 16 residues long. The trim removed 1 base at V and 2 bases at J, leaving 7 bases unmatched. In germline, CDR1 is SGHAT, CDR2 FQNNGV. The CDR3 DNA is TGTGCCAGCAGCTTAGGGACAGGAGACACGAACTATGGCTACACCTTC. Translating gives CASSLGTGDTNYGYTF.

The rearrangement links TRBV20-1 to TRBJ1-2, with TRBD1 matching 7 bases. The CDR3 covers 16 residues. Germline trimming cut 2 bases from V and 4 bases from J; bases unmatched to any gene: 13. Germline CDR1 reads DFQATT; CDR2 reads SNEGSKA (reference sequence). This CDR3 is CSARRPDREQSYGYTF. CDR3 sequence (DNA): TGCAGTGCTAGACGTCCAGACAGGGAGCAAAGCTATGGCTACACCTTC.

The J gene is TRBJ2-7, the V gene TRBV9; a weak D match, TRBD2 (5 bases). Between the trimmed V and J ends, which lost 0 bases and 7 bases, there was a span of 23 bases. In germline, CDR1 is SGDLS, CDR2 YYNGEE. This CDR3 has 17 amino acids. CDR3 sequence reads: CASSVGKGRGNDNEQYF. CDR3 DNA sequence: TGTGCCAGCAGCGTAGGGAAGGGCAGAGGGAACGACAATGAGCAGTACTTC.